Detailed here is one T cell receptor beta chain. One end of the junction fails to match germline, which may point to a read error. The sample belongs to a study of tumor and adjacent non-tumor tissue in lung cancer. RNA was extracted from bulk tissue without any cell sorting. Three rounds of nested PCR, following a modified ARM-PCR protocol, produced the TCRbeta library. TCRdb passed the multiplex PCR reads through MiXCR, listing each CDR3 protein once. Of tens of thousands of distinct CDR3 sequences detected, 75% to 90% appear once; the ten largest clones hold 10% to 15%. Germline CDR1 reads MGHRA; CDR2 reads YSYEKL. The CDR3 length is 16 residues.

The sample consisted of lung tumor tissue. The J gene is TRBJ2-1, the V gene TRBV4-1, with no clear D. This receptor was taken from a woman aged 50 to 60 with non-small cell lung cancer. This CDR3 is CASNQDSANGYNEQFF. CDR3 bases: TGCGCCAGCAACCAAGATTCCGCTAACGGTTACAATGAGCAGTTCTTC.